This T cell receptor beta chain was recovered during a study of blood T cells in healthy people across ages (dated by TCRdb to 2014 to 2015). The study in broad terms: In model experiments, template switching captured roughly one uniquely barcoded TCR beta cDNA molecule for every two T cells. To track age-related changes in TCR beta repertoire diversity, the study relied on deep sequencing normalized with unique cDNA molecular identifiers. Donors were grouped into four age groups: young (average 16 years), middle-aged (39), aged (around 66) and long-lived (roughly 80). To avoid experimental bias, donors of different ages were randomly spread across the sequencing lanes. Using the same blood draw, the study looked at two additional independent replicas of 1 million unique cDNA reads for two donors, one aged 18 to 30 and the other aged 80 or older. What the work shows at the level of the full study, not this receptor alone: Donor CMV infection status was unknown, potentially confounding age-related changes in expanded clonotypes. Compared with the aged group, more naive CD4+ T cells, fewer expanded clones and increased TCR diversity were shown by the long-lived group, suggesting age selection. Since profiling was done on bulk unsorted PBMCs, naive and antigen-experienced compartments could not be conclusively compared. Estimates of total diversity based on one million sequenced T cells were regarded as lower bounds and as underestimates. A strong correlation was found between observed TCR beta diversity and the percentage of naive T cells measured by flow cytometry. As age increased, observed TCR beta diversity per million T cells dropped in a roughly linear way, and a significant reduction was already evident by age roughly 40.

The roughly 37 donors, aged about 6 to 95 years, were systemically healthy Caucasian individuals from Russia. Each donor gave about 9.2 milliliters of peripheral blood, drawn into EDTA-treated Vacutainer tubes. Ficoll-Paque density-gradient centrifugation was used to isolate PBMCs, with at least 6.5 million per sample. Total RNA was extracted from PBMCs with Trizol reagent, with at least 5 micrograms obtained per sample. For every donor, flow cytometry on a PBMC aliquot measured the percentage of naive CD45RAhigh/CD27high T cells. Libraries were constructed by 5' RACE. The data were produced on an Illumina HiSeq 2500. A second about 6 to 11 cycle PCR used a sample-barcoded 5' primer and a J-beta primer mix. Each TCR beta cDNA molecule received a unique molecular identifier from a template-switch 5' adaptor carrying 12 random nucleotides. Each sample yielded at least 3 million CDR3-containing paired-end reads. First-strand cDNA was synthesized from all RNA with the Mint cDNA synthesis kit, primed by a TRBC-specific oligonucleotide. All cDNA was treated with uracil-DNA glycosylase and then went through a first 18-cycle PCR with the universal primers M1SS and BC2_uni_R. Per the source publication's procedure: For normalization, 1 million high-quality reads, each with a distinct molecular identifier, were randomly selected from each sample. Instead of being binned into consensus sequences, reads with shared molecular identifiers were discarded. MiTCR, with a Q25 quality threshold and the strictest error-elimination algorithm, was used for CDR3 identification, clonotype clustering and error correction. Lower-bound total TCR beta diversity was estimated with a nonparametric unseen species model using Euler transformation. TCRdb redid the processing of the public reads, applying fastp at Q25 and MiXCR, and retained in-frame beta chains. Rows with one shared CDR3 protein collapse into an entry with the most common genes and DNA. Clone size and V and J calls follow TCRdb, not the original study. The sample table holds hundreds of thousands of distinct CDR3 sequences, of which just over 55% were seen once. The top ten clones comprise 25% to 30% of the sample.

To note about this clonotype: The specificity of this receptor is unknown. Nothing much larger sits one base from this clone, and base qualities are not available.

Measured from the cysteine to the phenylalanine, the CDR3 is 12 residues long. The kept DNA is CDR3 alone, 36 bases in frame from the first base. Reading the germline V gene gives CDR1 SGHAT and CDR2 FQNNGV. V loses 5 bases, J loses 5 bases, and the germline ends lie 9 bases apart. The source of this sequence is a man aged 35 to 55 in good health. This chain joins TRBV11-2 to TRBJ2-5, with no confident D gene call. Sample: blood. The sequenced DNA: TGTGCCAGCAGCGCCCTGTGGGAGACCCAGTACTTC. Translation gives CASSALWETQYF.